This TCR beta chain was documented in a study of human T cells and chemical hapten exposure. Study-wide results and caveats: Counts of TCRs expanded at PT1 correlated positively with patch test score.

Time point noted: patch test 3, about 24 weeks after DPC sensitization. This sample's treatment: therapeutic diphenylcyclopropenone sensitization with weekly scalp DPC. Those who donated were patients with alopecia, 18 to 70 years of age, and suitable for DPC. Germline CDR1 and CDR2: SGHTA and FQGNSA. This CDR3 is built from 14 residues. The ends lost 5 bases at V and 7 bases at J; junction bases unmatched: 6. This clonotype was seen at least ten times. Its antigen is not identified. Individual cDNA molecules (in the library) carried attached unique molecular identifiers. TCRdb re-called the RACE reads through MiXCR, storing one row per CDR3 protein. There are some 71,000 distinct CDR3 sequences in the sample; roughly 11% occur only once, and roughly 1.5% lies in the top ten.

The sequencing used whole blood, collected in connection with sensitization to the hapten diphenylcyclopropenone (DPC). This TCR was sampled from a woman between 45 and 60 years old with alopecia areata. Some clones in this sample may be carry-over from other donors' samples. The chain carries TRBV7-2 and TRBJ2-7; 12 bases match TRBD1. CDR3 bases: TGTGCCAGCAGCCAGGGACAGGGGGCTAAAGAGCAGTACTTC. Amino acid sequence: CASSQGQGAKEQYF.